This note documents a single T cell receptor (beta chain) sequence. Authors' analysis steps: Amplifying reference gene primers gave estimates of nucleated cell counts. TCRdb's copy holds only in-frame clones and misses some; the assay was immunoSEQ multiplex PCR. V, J and clone size reflect that table, while D and trimming were determined from the DNA. This table has 200,000 to 250,000 clones, around 80% appearing once. J gave up 3 bases and V 5 bases, and 17 bases lay outside the gene matches. In germline, CDR1 is LNHDA, CDR2 SQIVND (reference sequence). This CDR3 region has 18 residues. This record comes from a study of blood T cell repertoires in COVID-19. Background on the study: Samples taken during acute and convalescent COVID-19 were collected in the United States, Italy and Spain. From T cells, B-cell-depleted T cells, or PBMCs came the material, which was cDNA or gDNA.

Sample: peripheral blood. V and J are TRBV19 and TRBJ2-7; 9 nucleotides align to TRBD2. This TCR derives from a woman of 80 years or more with acute or convalescent COVID-19. CDR3 DNA sequence: TGTGCCAGTAGTTGGGCGGGAGGGCCGAGCGTTCGGATCTACGAGCAGTACTTC. Residues: CASSWAGGPSVRIYEQYF.